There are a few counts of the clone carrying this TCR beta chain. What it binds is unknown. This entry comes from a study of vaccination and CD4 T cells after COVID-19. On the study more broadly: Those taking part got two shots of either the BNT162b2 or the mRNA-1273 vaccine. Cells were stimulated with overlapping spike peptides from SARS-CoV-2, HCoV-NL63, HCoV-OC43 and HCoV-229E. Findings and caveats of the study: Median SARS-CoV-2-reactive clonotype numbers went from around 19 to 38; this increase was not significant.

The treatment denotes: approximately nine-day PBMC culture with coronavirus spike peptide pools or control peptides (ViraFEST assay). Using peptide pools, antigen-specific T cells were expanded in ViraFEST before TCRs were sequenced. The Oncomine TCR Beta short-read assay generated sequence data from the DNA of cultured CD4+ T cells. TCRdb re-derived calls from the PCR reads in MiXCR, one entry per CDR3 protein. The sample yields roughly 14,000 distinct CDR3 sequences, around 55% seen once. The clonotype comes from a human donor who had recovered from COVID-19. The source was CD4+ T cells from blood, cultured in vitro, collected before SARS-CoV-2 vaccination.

The CDR3 is CASSTTVGVSSDGYTF. CDR3 DNA: TGTGCCAGCAGCACTACAGTAGGGGTGTCAAGCGATGGCTACACCTTC. The chain has TRBV7-9 and TRBJ1-2; D is perhaps TRBD1 (5 bases). V was shortened by 5 bases and J by 6 bases, with 22 bases between the two germline ends. CDR3 length: 16 residues. The germline gives CDR1 SEHNR, CDR2 FQNEAQ (reference sequence).